Listed below are T cell receptor beta chains from one sample, sequenced in a study of shared clonotypes between healthy human individuals. Libraries were prepared by immunoSEQ multiplex PCR; TCRdb keeps only in-frame clonotypes and omits some of them. In the table there are 950,000 to 1,300,000 clones, around 74% of which are singletons. Sequencing was done on a sample of memory CD4+ T cells sorted from blood. The receptors derive from a man aged 18 to 35 in good health. CDR3s include the opening cysteine and the closing phenylalanine or tryptophan. The D gene is left open where the match is weak. The size field is filled for only some rows; it gives once, few, many or a size class.

clone_size j_call d_call v_call cdr3_aa cdr3_nt
. TRBJ1-2 . TRBV5-1 CASSPMGDNYGYTF TGCGCCAGCAGCCCAATGGGGGATAACTATGGCTACACCTTC
. TRBJ2-5 . TRBV11-2 CASCLPHNQETQYF TGTGCCAGCTGCCTTCCGCACAACCAAGAGACCCAGTACTTC
. TRBJ1-5 . TRBV4-1 CASSQEIRVIKPQHF TGCGCCAGCAGCCAGGAAATCAGGGTTATCAAGCCCCAGCATTTT
. TRBJ2-6 TRBD1 TRBV19 CASNRGLASSGANVLTF TGTGCCAGTAACAGGGGGCTGGCGTCGTCTGGGGCCAACGTCCTGACTTTC
. TRBJ1-5 . TRBV5-6 CASSSEGGGAGNQPQHF TGTGCCAGCAGCTCGGAAGGGGGAGGCGCCGGCAATCAGCCCCAGCATTTT
. TRBJ2-5 TRBD1 TRBV19 CASSAFTGTGVETQYF TGTGCCAGTAGTGCCTTTACCGGGACAGGGGTTGAGACCCAGTACTTC
many TRBJ1-5 . TRBV27 CASSLGGTNSNQPQHF TGTGCCAGCAGTCTAGGAGGGACAAATAGCAATCAGCCCCAGCATTTT
. TRBJ1-4 . TRBV19 CASSQQGLVGKLFF TGTGCCAGTAGTCAACAGGGTCTGGTGGGAAAACTGTTTTTT
few TRBJ1-1 . TRBV18 CASSPGLENTEAFF TGTGCCAGCTCACCAGGTCTTGAGAACACTGAAGCTTTCTTT
once TRBJ1-3 . TRBV5-1 CASSFDGNTIYF TGCGCCAGCAGCTTTGACGGAAACACCATATATTTT
. TRBJ1-1 . TRBV28 CASSSRREAFF TGTGCCAGCAGTTCCCGTCGTGAAGCTTTCTTT
few TRBJ1-1 . TRBV29-1 CSARLNTEAFF TGCAGCGCCAGACTTAACACTGAAGCTTTCTTT
. TRBJ1-1 . TRBV18 CASSRTENTEAFF TGTGCCAGCTCACGGACAGAGAACACTGAAGCTTTCTTT
. TRBJ1-6 TRBD1 TRBV5-6 CASSKWTGNSPLHF TGTGCCAGCAGCAAATGGACAGGGAACTCACCCCTCCACTTT
. TRBJ2-3 . TRBV2 CASKDHSNTDTQYF TGTGCCAGCAAGGACCACTCGAACACAGATACGCAGTATTTT
. TRBJ2-5 TRBD2 TRBV12-5 CASGLVLLAGTSATQYF TGTGCTAGTGGTTTGGTACTGTTAGCGGGGACGTCTGCGACCCAGTACTTC
. TRBJ2-5 . TRBV2 CASRLGGIFQETQYF TGTGCCAGCAGACTAGGGGGGATTTTTCAAGAGACCCAGTACTTC
few TRBJ2-2 . TRBV10-3 CAISETGPGELFF TGTGCCATCAGCGAAACAGGGCCCGGGGAGCTGTTTTTT
. TRBJ1-1 TRBD1 TRBV7-9 CASSSGQGFTEAFF TGTGCCAGCAGCTCGGGACAGGGGTTCACTGAAGCTTTCTTT
. TRBJ2-3 . TRBV7-3 CANSLGRAGGLDTQYF TGTGCCAACAGCCTAGGGAGGGCAGGGGGATTAGATACGCAGTATTTT
. TRBJ2-4 TRBD1 TRBV4-1 CASSQTDREKNIQYF TGCGCCAGCAGCCAAACGGACAGGGAAAAAAACATTCAGTACTTC
. TRBJ2-3 . TRBV28 CASSFRGAGTDTQYF TGTGCCAGCAGTTTTAGAGGGGCGGGCACAGATACGCAGTATTTT
. TRBJ2-3 TRBD2 TRBV10-2 CASSGLAGPTDTQYF TGCGCCAGCAGTGGACTAGCGGGACCGACAGATACGCAGTATTTT
. TRBJ2-7 . TRBV10-3 CATASGYEQYF TGTGCCACTGCTTCGGGTTACGAGCAGTACTTC
. TRBJ2-1 . TRBV19 CASRGLVSNEQFF TGTGCCAGTAGGGGACTCGTCTCGAATGAGCAGTTCTTC
. TRBJ2-3 . TRBV19 CASSIGRETDTQYF TGTGCCAGTAGTATAGGCAGGGAAACAGATACGCAGTATTTT
. TRBJ2-3 TRBD1 TRBV18 CASSLPGQSITDTQYF TGTGCCAGCTCATTACCGGGACAGTCAATCACAGATACGCAGTATTTT
. TRBJ2-1 TRBD2 TRBV10-3 CAISELAGERSKGEQFF TGTGCCATCAGTGAATTAGCGGGAGAGAGAAGTAAGGGTGAGCAGTTCTTC
. TRBJ2-5 TRBD2 TRBV5-4 CASSLGLSSGGKTQYF TGTGCCAGCAGCTTGGGTCTGTCTAGCGGGGGAAAGACCCAGTACTTC
few TRBJ1-1 . TRBV5-1 CASSLPRGSRGNTEAFF TGCGCCAGCAGCCTCCCTCGCGGGTCCAGAGGGAACACTGAAGCTTTCTTT
. TRBJ2-5 TRBD1 TRBV9 CASSVRGGAGETQYF TGTGCCAGCAGCGTAAGAGGGGGCGCAGGAGAGACCCAGTACTTC
. TRBJ2-3 TRBD2 TRBV10-3 CAISVGTARGEQYF TGTGCCATCAGTGTGGGAACTGCCCGGGGGGAGCAGTATTTT
. TRBJ2-3 TRBD1 TRBV5-1 CASSGTGFNSNTDTQYF TGCGCCAGCTCCGGGACAGGGTTCAATTCCAACACAGATACGCAGTATTTT
few TRBJ1-6 . TRBV2 CASSEDMVSSPLHF TGTGCCAGCAGTGAAGATATGGTCAGTTCACCCCTCCACTTT